Below, 9 T cell receptor beta chains from the same sample are listed, as sequenced in a study of shared clonotypes between healthy human individuals. Generated by immunoSEQ multiplex PCR, the TCRdb table keeps only in-frame clones and is missing some. Of around 2.5 million clones in the sample, 93% were seen once. Sequencing used naive CD4+ T cells from PBMCs. Subset here: CD45RA+ positively selected. The source is a man between 18 and 35 years old in good health. Some clones in this sample may be carry-over from other donors' samples.

The chain links TRBV7-9 to TRBJ2-1, with 12 bases fitting TRBD2. Germline V gene sequence: CDR1 SEHNR, CDR2 FQNEAQ (reference sequence). J was trimmed by 7 bases and V by 5 bases; bases with no gene match: 9. This CDR3 is built from 16 residues. The CDR3, as DNA: TGTGCCAGCAGCAACCTTGGACTAGCGGGACTTAATGAGCAGTTCTTC. Translated: CASSNLGLAGLNEQFF.

This clone occurred once. The chain is built from TRBV5-1 and TRBJ2-1; D not resolved. The CDR3 sequence is 14 residues long. The germline V gene encodes CDR1 SGHRS and CDR2 YFSETQ. V was cut by 5 bases and J by 1 base, with 10 bases left in between. The CDR3 loop is CASSFPASYNEQFF. CDR3 nucleotides: TGCGCCAGCAGTTTCCCAGCGTCCTACAATGAGCAGTTCTTC.

The chain uses TRBV6-5 and TRBJ2-7, with 8 bases aligning to TRBD1. Unmatched junction bases numbered 3, after V lost 1 base and J lost 1 base. The CDR3 loop spans 15 amino acids. CDR1 and CDR2 from the germline V gene are MNHEY and SVGAGI. The CDR3 DNA reads as TGTGCCAGCAGTTACTACAGACAGGGGTCCTACGAGCAGTACTTC. This translates into CASSYYRQGSYEQYF.

The chain links TRBV5-8 to TRBJ2-5; D is perhaps TRBD1 or TRBD2 (5 bases each). The germline V and J ends were trimmed by 6 bases and 5 bases, with 26 bases remaining between them. This CDR3 is built from 17 residues. Germline V lookup: CDR1 SGHTS, CDR2 YDEGEE. CDR3 protein: CASTRGPGRFASETQYF. CDR3 coding DNA: TGTGCCAGCACCCGCGGGCCGGGGCGATTCGCCTCGGAGACCCAGTACTTC.

The CDR3 DNA reads as TGTGCCAGCAGTCCCCGTACGGGAGGCAATCAGCCCCAGCATTTT. It yields the protein CASSPRTGGNQPQHF. The gene calls are TRBV27 and TRBJ1-5; D unclear. The V gene lost 5 bases and the J gene lost 2 bases, with 13 bases spanning the gap. The length of the CDR3 is 15 residues. The V gene's germline CDR1 is MNHEY and CDR2 SMNVEV (reference sequence).

The sample holds one count of this clone. The V call is TRBV5-1, the J call TRBJ2-1; 8 nucleotides align to TRBD1. The CDR3 is made up of 13 amino acids. Germline CDR1 and CDR2: SGHRS and YFSETQ. The J segment lost 10 bases and the V segment lost 1 base, leaving 4 bases of the junction unmatched. The CDR3 nucleotides read TGCGCCAGCAGCTTGCAGGGGGCGGGCGAGCAGTTCTTC. This gives the protein CASSLQGAGEQFF.

V gene TRBV10-3 combines with J gene TRBJ1-5; 7 positions agree with TRBD1. J lost 2 bases, V lost 10 bases, and 2 bases had no gene match. The CDR3 has 12 amino acids. CDR1 and CDR2 from the germline V gene are ENHRY and SYGVKD. The CDR3 region is CASRGGNQPQHF. For the CDR3, the DNA is TGTGCCAGCAGGGGGGGCAATCAGCCCCAGCATTTT.

To note about this clone: At the DNA level, this CDR3 is encoded by other sequences in the same sample as well. The chain is built from TRBV7-8 and TRBJ1-5; D might be TRBD1 (6 bases). Germline CDR1 is SGHVS and CDR2 is FQNEAQ. This CDR3 has 13 amino acids. The V end was cut by 5 bases, the J end by 7 bases, with 12 bases between. This chain's CDR3 is CASSPQGYQPQHF. CDR3 coding DNA: TGTGCCAGCAGCCCACAGGGTTACCAGCCCCAGCATTTT.

This chain connects TRBV28 to TRBJ1-5; D call uncertain. Trimming removed 7 bases at V and 4 bases at J, with 11 bases between. Looked up from germline, CDR1 is MDHEN and CDR2 is SYDVKM. The CDR3 sequence is 13 residues long. The CDR3 sequence is CASTAGYNQPQHF. The CDR3 bases are TGTGCCAGCACGGCTGGGTATAATCAGCCCCAGCATTTT.